Listed here is a single T cell receptor beta chain. Its cognate antigen is unknown. Trimming cost V 5 bases and J 5 bases, with 9 bases left between them. Germline CDR1 and CDR2: SGHVS and FQNEAQ. CDR3 length: 12 amino acids. The method was immunoSEQ multiplex PCR; TCRdb's version includes in-frame clones alone and lacks a portion of them. This table holds roughly 13,000 clones, 90% found once. The data were taken from a study of T cell clonotyping in hematopoietic cell transplantation. Study-wide results and caveats: Few recipient clonotypes overlapped donors; over 97% were de novo at given depth.

The TCR originated in a man younger than 40 in good health. Some clones in this sample may be carry-over from other donors' samples. This chain links TRBV7-8 with TRBJ1-2; D is undetermined. The sample taken for sequencing was peripheral blood mononuclear cells. CDR3 residues: CASSVTPYGYTF. CDR3 DNA sequence: TGTGCCAGCAGCGTTACGCCGTATGGCTACACCTTC.